Listed below are T cell receptor beta chains from one sample, sequenced in a study of CD8+ T cells in alopecia areata. Assay: immunoSEQ multiplex PCR; the TCRdb copy retains only in-frame clones and omits some. Of roughly 120,000 clones in the sample, 56% are singletons; the top ten hold approximately 3.6%. Sequencing was performed on CD4+ T cells sorted from blood, taken at week 24, from a patient treated with tofacitinib. These receptors were taken from a human donor with alopecia areata. The CDR3 runs from the conserved cysteine through the conserved F or W. A D gene is named only where the DNA matches it firmly. The size field is filled for only some rows; it gives once, few, many or a size class.

NA,TRBJ1-6,NA,TRBV4-3,TGCGCCAGCAGCCAAGCATACAGCTATAATTCACCCCTCCACTTT,CASSQAYSYNSPLHF
NA,TRBJ1-4,NA,TRBV4-3,TGCGCCAGCAGCCCTCACAGGGCCCCTAATGAAAAACTGTTTTTT,CASSPHRAPNEKLFF
few,TRBJ2-1,NA,TRBV29-1,TGCAGCCTCCGGGCCCGGGGGGCATACAATGAGCAGTTCTTC,CSLRARGAYNEQFF
NA,TRBJ2-5,NA,TRBV30,TGTGCCTGGAGTGTGCTCGGGGAGACCCAGTACTTC,CAWSVLGETQYF
NA,TRBJ1-5,NA,TRBV30,TGTGCCTGGAGTGTAGGCTACAGCAATCAGCCCCAGCATTTT,CAWSVGYSNQPQHF
few,TRBJ1-2,NA,TRBV29-1,TGCAGCGTCGGACGGACAACAAAACCTCTTGGCTACACCTTC,CSVGRTTKPLGYTF
NA,TRBJ1-6,NA,TRBV5-4,TGTGCCAGCAGCCCGGGGAGAGTAGTTAATTCACCCCTCCACTTT,CASSPGRVVNSPLHF
NA,TRBJ1-6,NA,TRBV10-2,TGCGCCAGCAGTGAACCGTGGGGCCATTCACCCCTCCACTTT,CASSEPWGHSPLHF
NA,TRBJ1-1,NA,TRBV19,TGTGCCAGTAGTATTGGAGTGACGAGCACTGAAGCTTTCTTT,CASSIGVTSTEAFF
NA,TRBJ2-7,TRBD1,TRBV18,TGTGCCAGCTCACCCTCAGGGGGCGAGCAGTACTTC,CASSPSGGEQYF
NA,TRBJ2-1,NA,TRBV30,TGTGCCTGGAGTAATAACGGAAACAATGAGCAGTTCTTC,CAWSNNGNNEQFF
NA,TRBJ2-5,TRBD1,TRBV29-1,TGCAGCGTTTCCAAGGGGGCCCGAAAAGAGACCCAGTACTTC,CSVSKGARKETQYF
NA,TRBJ2-3,TRBD2,TRBV6-5,TGTGCCAGCAGTTCCCCAATGGGCGGGGGGGCAGATACGCAGTATTTT,CASSSPMGGGADTQYF
NA,TRBJ2-6,TRBD2,TRBV15,TGTGCCACCAGCAGGGTAGCGGGGAGGAGCTCTGGGGCCAACGTCCTGACTTTC,CATSRVAGRSSGANVLTF
NA,TRBJ2-3,TRBD2,TRBV7-2,TGTGCCAGCAGCTATAGCGGGGGGGCCGTTGGAGATACGCAGTATTTT,CASSYSGGAVGDTQYF
NA,TRBJ2-1,TRBD1,TRBV2,TGTGCCAGCGGTGGGACAGGCGGCGATGAGCAGTTCTTC,CASGGTGGDEQFF
NA,TRBJ1-2,NA,TRBV7-9,TGTGCCAGCAGCCCAGCGGGAGTTGAGGGCTACACCTTC,CASSPAGVEGYTF
NA,TRBJ1-2,NA,TRBV6-6,TGTGCCAGCACCCGAGTGGGGGGAGTACTCTATGGCTACACCTTC,CASTRVGGVLYGYTF
few,TRBJ2-3,NA,TRBV21-1,TGTGCCAGCAGCAAACGGGGGGTCAGCACAGATACGCAGTATTTT,CASSKRGVSTDTQYF
NA,TRBJ1-2,TRBD1,TRBV18,TGTGCCAGCTCAACGGGACAGGGGAGCGCTGGCTACACCTTC,CASSTGQGSAGYTF
NA,TRBJ1-1,NA,TRBV4-3,TGCGCCAGCAGCCGTGAGCTCTACAGGGCTACTTACTCTGAAGCTTTCTTT,CASSRELYRATYSEAFF
once,TRBJ1-2,NA,TRBV4-3,TGCGCCAGCAGCCAAGAGGGGGTCTATGGCTACACCTTC,CASSQEGVYGYTF
NA,TRBJ1-1,TRBD1,TRBV7-9,TGTGCCAGCAGCCGGGGACAGGAGAACACTGAAGCTTTCTTT,CASSRGQENTEAFF
NA,TRBJ2-6,NA,TRBV5-1,TGCGCCAGCAGCCCCCAGGGTGACTCTGGGGCCAACGTCCTGACTTTC,CASSPQGDSGANVLTF
NA,TRBJ1-2,NA,TRBV5-6,TGTGCCAGCAGCTTGGGGACAAACCTTTATGGCTACACCTTC,CASSLGTNLYGYTF